The 12 T cell receptor beta chains reported below all come from one sample, sequenced in a study of T cells after yellow fever vaccination (dated by TCRdb to about 2019). The treatment or condition label, as the study defines it: live attenuated yellow fever vaccine strain. The library was built by means of 5' RACE. For sequencing, an Illumina NovaSeq 6000 was employed. The public reads were run again by TCRdb, first through fastp at Q25 and then through MiXCR, and only productive beta chains were kept. Each entry merges the rows of one CDR3 protein and shows their most common DNA and genes. The sample table contains 300,000 to 350,000 distinct CDR3 sequences; only one count was recorded for around 4.1% of them. The leading ten clones occupy less than 25% of the sample. This sample comprised PBMCs, obtained 5 days after the yellow fever booster vaccination. The receptors were sampled from a man aged 18-30 years who received the YFV17D yellow fever vaccine.

This clonotype has just a few counts. This CDR3 reads CASTPTHSSGNTIYF. CDR3 nucleotide sequence: TGTGCCAGCACTCCAACACATAGCTCTGGAAACACCATATATTTT. The chain is built from TRBV12-3 or TRBV12-4 and TRBJ1-3, with D uncertain. With 7 bases removed from V and 0 bases from J, the gap between germline ends came to 13 bases. This CDR3 comprises 15 residues.

The V gene is TRBV20-1, the J gene TRBJ2-7, with 8 bases aligning to TRBD1. There are 14 residues in the CDR3. V trimming: 1 base; J trimming: 2 bases; junction bases outside the gene matches: 4. CDR1 DFQATT and CDR2 SNEGSKA come from the germline V gene (reference sequence). This chain's CDR3 is CSARVQDRAYEQYF. The CDR3 bases are TGCAGTGCTAGAGTACAGGACAGGGCCTACGAGCAGTACTTC.

The CDR3 is CASSRITGGVKETQYF. The CDR3 DNA reads as TGTGCCAGTAGTAGAATCACCGGGGGAGTAAAAGAGACCCAGTACTTC. V gene TRBV19 combines with J gene TRBJ2-5; possible D gene TRBD2, 6 bases. The CDR3 runs to 16 residues. V was pared by 4 bases and J by 3 bases, with 18 bases between. CDR1 is LNHDA, CDR2 SQIVND, per germline (reference sequence).

The chain recombines TRBV7-2 with TRBJ2-5; D is perhaps TRBD1 (6 bases). Germline CDR1 and CDR2: SGHTA and FQGNSA. V lost 5 bases and J lost 7, with 17 bases in between. CDR3 length: 14 residues. The CDR3 DNA sequence: TGTGCCAGCAGCGCCAGGGGCCTTCCCGGGACCCAGTACTTC. Its translation is CASSARGLPGTQYF.

This chain links TRBV12-3 or TRBV12-4 with TRBJ2-7, with TRBD1 matching 8 bases. The CDR3 totals 14 residues. After removal of 6 bases from V and 3 bases from J, the junction contained 7 bases not matched to a gene. The CDR3 nucleotides are TGTGCCAGCAGACTGACAGGGGCCGTCTACGAGCAGTACTTC. Translation: CASRLTGAVYEQYF.

V usage is TRBV28 and J usage is TRBJ2-7; perhaps TRBD1 as D (5 bases). Germline V lookup: CDR1 MDHEN, CDR2 SYDVKM. The length of the CDR3 is 9 residues. The DNA for the CDR3 is TGTGCCAGCAGTCCACGGACACTAGTC. Its translation: CASSPRTLV.

The V gene is TRBV5-1, the J gene TRBJ1-5; D is undetermined. Trimming removed 2 bases from V and 0 bases from J, with 3 bases in between. The germline CDR1 and CDR2 sequences are SGHRS and YFSETQ. CDR3 length equals 13 residues. The CDR3 spells CASSFNSNQPQHF. CDR3 in DNA: TGCGCCAGCAGCTTTAATAGCAATCAGCCCCAGCATTTT.

This clonotype was picked up a small number of times. The chain employs TRBV28 and TRBJ2-5; TRBD2 agrees at 10 bases. J lost 5 bases, V lost 5 bases, and 8 bases had no gene match. This CDR3 has 15 residues. Per the germline V gene, CDR1 is MDHEN and CDR2 is SYDVKM. The CDR3 DNA reads as TGTGCCAGCAGTCGGAGCGGGGGGGCGAGGGAGACCCAGTACTTC. It is translated as CASSRSGGARETQYF.

This clonotype was detected only a few times. V gene TRBV7-6 combines with J gene TRBJ1-6; D gene unclear. The CDR3 contains 15 residues. Germline V gene lookup returns CDR1 SGHVS and CDR2 FNYEAQ. Trimming left V 3 bases short and J 7 bases short, with 13 bases between. In DNA, the CDR3 is TGTGCCAGCAGCTTCAGTGCGGGAGGGAATTCACCCCTCCACTTT. Translation: CASSFSAGGNSPLHF.

This clonotype was counted many times. Here the CDR3 DNA reads TGTGCCAGCAGCTTAATAAGGGCGGGGGCGAACACCGGGGAGCTGTTTTTT. It encodes CASSLIRAGANTGELFF. J is TRBJ2-2 and V is TRBV7-3, with 7 bases identical to TRBD2. Germline loops: CDR1 SGHTA, CDR2 FQGTGA. The CDR3 length is 17 residues. V was clipped by 1 base and J by 0 bases; unmatched bases: 5. Based on the CDR3 plus reference TRBV7-3 and TRBJ2-2, the full variable domain is GAGVSQTPSNKVTEKGKYVELRCDPISGHTALYWYRQSLGQGPEFLIYFQGTGAADDSGLPNDRFFAVRPEGSVSTLKIQRTERGDSAVYLCASSLIRAGANTGELFFGEGSRLTVL.

V usage is TRBV19 and J usage is TRBJ1-5, with D possibly matching TRBD1 (5 bases). CDR1 and CDR2 from the germline V gene are LNHDA and SQIVND (reference sequence). The V gene lost 2 bases and the J gene lost 6 bases, with 14 bases spanning the gap. The length of the CDR3 is 15 residues. The CDR3 region is CASSINPGRGQPQHF. Written as DNA, the CDR3 is TGTGCCAGTAGTATAAACCCCGGGAGGGGTCAGCCCCAGCATTTT.

With respect to this clonotype: A much larger clone sits a single nucleotide away, making a read error possible. The chain combines TRBV5-1 with TRBJ2-3; no clear D gene. The CDR3 is made up of 13 amino acids. Germline lookup yields CDR1 SGHRS and CDR2 YFSETQ. Between the trimmed V and J ends, which lost 3 bases and 6 bases, there was a span of 11 bases. CDR3 bases: TGCGCCAGCAGCTCCGAATCCGTGGATACGCAGTATTTT. Translating it yields CASSSESVDTQYF. Looking up the rest from reference TRBV5-1 and TRBJ2-3 gives the full variable domain: KAGVTQTPRYLIKTRGQQVTLSCSPISGHRSVSWYQQTPGQGLQFLFEYFSETQRNKGNFPGRFSGRQFSNSRSEMNVSTLELGDSALYLCASSSESVDTQYFGPGTRLTVL.